This T cell receptor (beta chain) was sequenced during a study of T cells in Graves' hyperthyroidism and ophthalmopathy. Broader study findings: Model-based prediction identified ophthalmopathy a median about 7 months prior to its onset. Most thyroid clonotypes expanded above 0.001 were also detected in blood. Ophthalmopathy and stable hyperthyroidism were told apart by a 13 V-J model.

It was RNA transcripts that yielded the amplified TCR beta CDR3 regions. The primer set for the first-round RT-PCR of the TCR CDR3 was HTBI. TCRdb ran MiXCR on the multiplex PCR reads and lists one entry per CDR3 protein. The profile shows around 340,000 distinct CDR3 sequences, approximately 18% of them singletons. Points on this clonotype: Antigen unknown.

This CDR3 is built from 14 residues. Losses at the gene ends were 7 bases for V and 5 bases for J; bases not matched to a gene: 7. Germline CDR1 MNHEY, CDR2 SMNVEV (reference sequence). Diagnoses used clinical symptoms, serum thyroxine and TRAb, thyroid ultrasound and orbital computed tomography. The rearrangement joins TRBV27 to TRBJ1-1; TRBD1 matches 10 bases. The sequence was obtained from a woman in her 50s with Graves' hyperthyroidism. Input material: blood. The DNA for the CDR3 is TGTGCCAGCACTGCCGGGACAGGGGTAACTGAAGCTTTCTTT. Protein: CASTAGTGVTEAFF.